This is a list of T cell receptor beta chains from one sample in a study of chemoradiotherapy in HPV16-positive cancers. The assay was immunoSEQ multiplex PCR, and TCRdb's table has in-frame clones only and misses some. The sample holds nearly 4,500 clones; around 70% are singletons and the top ten take about 9%. The source material was tumor tissue, sampled from a patient who underwent chemoradiotherapy. These receptors all come from a human donor with HPV-associated anogenital cancer. The CDR3 runs from the conserved cysteine through the conserved F or W. Fields, in order: clone size, J gene, V gene, D gene, CDR3 protein, CDR3 DNA. A D gene is named only where the DNA matches it firmly. The listing skips clone size in some rows; elsewhere it reads once, few, many or a size class.

NA TRBJ2-7 TRBV28 NA CASSLGGGWYEQYF TGTGCCAGCAGTTTAGGAGGGGGTTGGTACGAGCAGTACTTC
NA TRBJ2-7 TRBV19 TRBD1 CASSIATGLTTTIYEQYF TGTGCCAGTAGTATAGCGACAGGGCTGACCACCACTATCTACGAGCAGTACTTC
NA TRBJ2-6 TRBV5-6 NA CASSSIIGANVLTF TGTGCCAGCAGCTCAATCATTGGGGCCAACGTCCTGACTTTC
NA TRBJ2-1 TRBV7-8 TRBD2 CASSPPPRLADYNEQFF TGTGCCAGCAGCCCGCCCCCTCGGCTAGCGGATTACAATGAGCAGTTCTTC
NA TRBJ2-3 TRBV21-1 NA CASSKTGGRGTDTQYF TGTGCCAGCAGCAAAACCGGGGGCAGGGGCACAGATACGCAGTATTTT
NA TRBJ2-5 TRBV11-2 NA CASSLGQPGPKETQYF TGTGCCAGCAGCTTGGGCCAGCCGGGACCGAAAGAGACCCAGTACTTC
NA TRBJ2-1 TRBV19 NA CASSTLREGAYNEQFF TGTGCCAGTAGTACCCTGAGGGAGGGGGCCTACAATGAGCAGTTCTTC
few TRBJ2-5 TRBV28 NA CASSLEETQYF TGTGCCAGCAGTTTAGAAGAGACCCAGTACTTC
NA TRBJ2-3 TRBV27 TRBD2 CASSPHWVRAGGIPTDTQYF TGTGCCAGCAGTCCACATTGGGTACGAGCGGGAGGTATTCCCACAGATACGCAGTATTTT
few TRBJ2-2 TRBV11-3 NA CASSLGGNTGELFF TGTGCCAGCAGCTTAGGGGGGAACACCGGGGAGCTGTTTTTT
NA TRBJ2-1 TRBV10-1 NA CASSAGVDRGLRGLVNEQFF TGCGCCAGCTCAGCGGGGGTGGACAGGGGTCTTCGGGGACTAGTGAATGAGCAGTTCTTC
NA TRBJ2-5 TRBV27 TRBD1 CASSPYSGTGIIEQYF TGTGCCAGCAGTCCGTACTCCGGGACAGGGATAATTGAGCAGTACTTC
NA TRBJ2-5 TRBV4-1 NA CASSQPQEETQYF TGCGCCAGCAGCCAACCACAGGAAGAGACCCAGTACTTC
NA TRBJ1-2 TRBV19 NA CASSPGPYGYTF TGTGCCAGTAGTCCCGGACCCTATGGCTACACCTTC
NA TRBJ2-7 TRBV5-6 NA CASSFGSKAPVEQYF TGTGCCAGCAGCTTCGGCAGTAAAGCCCCGGTCGAGCAGTACTTC
NA TRBJ1-4 TRBV7-6 NA CASSLYGPTRVEATNEKLFF TGTGCCAGCAGCTTATACGGACCGACAAGGGTAGAAGCAACTAATGAAAAACTGTTTTTT
NA TRBJ1-5 TRBV2 NA CASSSYIPGQPQHF TGTGCCAGCAGTTCCTACATCCCGGGTCAGCCCCAGCATTTT
NA TRBJ2-3 TRBV7-9 NA CASSSPTGRRGGDTQYF TGTGCCAGCAGCTCCCCGACAGGGAGAAGAGGGGGGGATACGCAGTATTTT
NA TRBJ2-1 TRBV10-3 TRBD2 CAIRVAGAYNEQFF TGTGCCATCAGGGTGGCGGGAGCTTACAATGAGCAGTTCTTC
NA TRBJ2-6 TRBV27 NA CASSFRTVSSGANVLTF TGTGCCAGCAGTTTTCGGACAGTCAGCTCTGGGGCCAACGTCCTGACTTTC
NA TRBJ2-1 TRBV7-9 NA CASSLANEQFF TGTGCCAGCAGCTTAGCGAATGAGCAGTTCTTC
NA TRBJ2-2 TRBV27 TRBD2 CASRLAGNHGELFF TGTGCCAGTAGACTAGCGGGAAATCACGGGGAGCTGTTTTTT
NA TRBJ2-7 TRBV23-1 NA CASSQKSAREKYF TGCGCCAGCAGTCAAAAATCGGCTCGGGAGAAGTACTTC
few TRBJ2-7 TRBV25-1 NA CASSDGAAPYEQYF TGTGCCAGCAGTGACGGGGCCGCACCCTACGAGCAGTACTTC
NA TRBJ2-7 TRBV5-5 NA CASSVQERRLDEQYF TGTGCCAGCAGCGTACAAGAGAGGCGGTTAGACGAGCAGTACTTC
NA TRBJ1-4 TRBV7-6 NA CASSVGDARTNEKLFF TGTGCCAGCAGCGTCGGGGACGCCAGAACTAATGAAAAACTGTTTTTT
NA TRBJ2-1 TRBV29-1 NA CSVEEITGTEIYNEQFF TGCAGCGTTGAGGAAATTACCGGGACGGAGATCTACAATGAGCAGTTCTTC
NA TRBJ2-5 TRBV2 NA CASSEHQETQYF TGTGCCAGCAGTGAACACCAAGAGACCCAGTACTTC
NA TRBJ2-2 TRBV5-4 TRBD2 CASSHSGRHTGELFF TGTGCCAGCAGCCATAGCGGGAGACACACCGGGGAGCTGTTTTTT
NA TRBJ2-7 TRBV28 TRBD2 CASSPRDSGKSYEQYF TGTGCCAGCAGCCCCCGGGATAGCGGGAAGTCCTACGAGCAGTACTTC
NA TRBJ1-2 TRBV27 NA CASSFSSGQGANYGYTF TGTGCCAGCAGTTTTTCCTCAGGTCAGGGAGCTAACTATGGCTACACCTTC